What follows are 32 T cell receptor beta chains derived from one specimen sequenced in a study of blood T cell repertoires in COVID-19. Assay: immunoSEQ multiplex PCR; the TCRdb copy retains only in-frame clones and omits some. This table has roughly 100,000 clones, nearly 85% appearing once. Sample: peripheral blood. These receptor sequences come from a human donor in a cohort sampled during active or convalescent COVID-19.

This chain uses TRBV11-2 with TRBJ2-6, with D possibly matching TRBD1 (6 bases). This CDR3 region has 18 residues. Germline V gene sequence: CDR1 SGHAT, CDR2 FQNNGV. Trimming removed 3 bases at V and 2 bases at J, with 17 bases between. As DNA, the CDR3 is TGTGCCAGCAGCTTCAACGGGGCAGGGGCGACTGGGGCCAACGTCCTGACTTTC. It codes for CASSFNGAGATGANVLTF. Variable domain in full (rest from reference TRBV11-2 and TRBJ2-6): EAGVAQSPRYKIIEKRQSVAFWCNPISGHATLYWYQQILGQGPKLLIQFQNNGVVDDSQLPKDRFSAERLKGVDSTLKIQPAKLEDSAVYLCASSFNGAGATGANVLTFGAGSRLTVL.

The chain uses TRBV6-5 and TRBJ1-1; TRBD1 is a possible D gene (5 bases). Germline-derived CDR1 and CDR2 are MNHEY and SVGAGI. This CDR3 has 14 amino acids. V was pared by 9 bases and J by 0 bases, with 14 bases between. CDR3 DNA sequence: TGTGCCAGTATCAGTTCCAGGGTGAACACTGAAGCTTTCTTT. This codes for CASISSRVNTEAFF.

The rearrangement links TRBV5-8 to TRBJ1-6; weak D call: TRBD1 (5 bases). V lost 7 bases, J lost 7 bases, and 21 bases lay in between. The germline CDR1 and CDR2 sequences are SGHTS and YDEGEE. The CDR3 length is 16 residues. CDR3: CASPAWGGEGNSPLHF. CDR3 nucleotide sequence: TGTGCCAGCCCCGCCTGGGGGGGGGAAGGAAATTCACCCCTCCACTTT.

The chain uses TRBV9 and TRBJ1-2; no firm D call. The ends were cut back, 3 bases at V and 8 bases at J, with 11 bases in the middle. In germline, CDR1 is SGDLS, CDR2 YYNGEE. This CDR3 is 12 amino acids long. In nucleotides, the CDR3 is TGTGCCAGCAGCGCGACGGGTCTCGGCTACACCTTC. Its protein product is CASSATGLGYTF.

In this sample, this clone turned up a few times. The chain recombines TRBV5-4 with TRBJ1-2; D possibly corresponds to TRBD1 (5 bases). This CDR3 is 14 amino acids long. The ends were cut back, 0 bases at V and 4 bases at J, with 10 bases in the middle. The V gene's germline CDR1 is SGHNT and CDR2 YYREEE (reference sequence). CDR3 in DNA: TGTGCCAGCAGCTTGGACAGGCTGGGCTATGGCTACACCTTC. Translated: CASSLDRLGYGYTF.

This chain joins TRBV24-1 and TRBJ2-7; TRBD1 agrees at 11 bases. The V segment lost 3 bases and the J segment 5 bases; nucleotides outside the gene matches: 8. The CDR3 loop spans 16 amino acids. Germline V gene lookup returns CDR1 KGHDR and CDR2 SFDVKD. The CDR3 loop is CATSDERTGGADEQYF. The CDR3 DNA follows: TGTGCCACCAGTGATGAGAGGACAGGGGGCGCGGACGAGCAGTACTTC.

The V call is TRBV6-1, the J call TRBJ1-5; TRBD1 matches 10 bases. CDR1 MNHNS and CDR2 SASEGT come from the germline V gene. The J segment lost 6 bases and the V segment lost 3 bases, leaving 5 bases of the junction unmatched. This CDR3 spans 15 amino acids. CDR3 sequence: CASSEGDRGFQPQHF. The CDR3 bases are TGTGCCAGCAGTGAGGGGGACAGGGGTTTTCAGCCCCAGCATTTT.

The chain combines TRBV19 with TRBJ1-2; TRBD1 might be the D (6 bases). This CDR3 spans 13 amino acids. CDR1 is LNHDA and CDR2 is SQIVND in the germline V gene (reference sequence). V was clipped by 6 bases and J by 3 bases, with 11 bases between them. The CDR3 here is CASRDSTDYGYTF. The CDR3 nucleotides read TGTGCCAGTAGGGACAGTACAGACTATGGCTACACCTTC.

V usage is TRBV12-5 and J usage is TRBJ1-1, with D unclear. The V end lost 0 bases, the J end lost 1 base, and 9 bases lay between the germline ends. Germline V gene sequence: CDR1 LGHNT, CDR2 FRNRAP. This CDR3 comprises 15 residues. The CDR3 loop is CASGLVLVENTEAFF. The CDR3, as DNA: TGTGCTAGTGGTTTGGTACTTGTCGAGAACACTGAAGCTTTCTTT.

This clone has more than one count but fewer than ten. The V call is TRBV2, the J call TRBJ1-1, with D hard to call. The germline CDR1 and CDR2 sequences are SNHLY and FYNNEI. V was trimmed by 4 bases and J by 0 bases, leaving 6 bases between them. The CDR3 runs to 13 residues. In DNA, the CDR3 is TGTGCCAGCAGTGCGTACATGAACACTGAAGCTTTCTTT. Translated: CASSAYMNTEAFF. Complete variable domain (other parts from reference TRBV2 and TRBJ1-1): EPEVTQTPSHQVTQMGQEVILRCVPISNHLYFYWYRQILGQKVEFLVSFYNNEISEKSEIFDDQFSVERPDGSNFTLKIRSTKLEDSAMYFCASSAYMNTEAFFGQGTRLTVV.

The chain links TRBV5-1 to TRBJ2-5, with TRBD2 identical over 7 bases. With V trimmed by 0 bases and J by 1 base, 6 bases remained unmatched. Germline V lookup: CDR1 SGHRS, CDR2 YFSETQ. The CDR3 is 16 residues long. Here the CDR3 reads CASSLAASGLQETQYF. CDR3 nucleotide sequence: TGCGCCAGCAGCTTGGCGGCTAGCGGACTCCAAGAGACCCAGTACTTC.

Worth noting for this clone: Sequence at one end of the junction differs from germline and may be a read error. This chain uses TRBV30 with TRBJ1-3, with unresolved D. The CDR3 extends over 14 amino acids. In germline, CDR1 is GTSNPN, CDR2 SVGIG (reference sequence). The CDR3, as DNA: TGTGCCGGGAGTGCTGGTAACTTTGGAAACACCATATATTTT. It yields the protein CAGSAGNFGNTIYF.

This rearrangement joins TRBV10-3 to TRBJ2-5; the D gene is possibly TRBD2 (7 bases). The length of the CDR3 is 14 residues. Germline CDR1 reads ENHRY; CDR2 reads SYGVKD. Between the trimmed V and J ends, which lost 6 bases and 4 bases, there was a span of 15 bases. The CDR3 spells CAISWSGEGETQYF. The CDR3 coding sequence is TGTGCCATCAGCTGGTCAGGGGAGGGAGAGACCCAGTACTTC.

This sequence joins TRBV11-3 and TRBJ2-5; 7 nucleotides agree with TRBD1. The V gene's germline CDR1 is SGHNT and CDR2 YENEEA. The CDR3 loop spans 17 amino acids. The J segment lost 2 bases and the V segment lost 3 bases, leaving 12 bases of the junction unmatched. CDR3: CASSFFPRGTGQETQYF. DNA for the CDR3: TGTGCCAGCAGCTTTTTCCCCAGGGGGACGGGACAAGAGACCCAGTACTTC.

This clone was seen only once. This same CDR3 is encoded by further DNA sequences in the sample. The chain employs TRBV15 and TRBJ2-5; perhaps TRBD2 as D (6 bases). Germline CDR1 LNHNV, CDR2 YYDKDF (reference sequence). With 0 bases removed from V and 5 bases from J, the gap between germline ends came to 7 bases. This CDR3 has 13 residues. CDR3 sequence: CATSRDRGETQYF. Written as DNA, the CDR3 is TGTGCCACCAGCAGAGATCGGGGGGAGACCCAGTACTTC.

In its sample, this clone was seen once. V gene TRBV24-1 combines with J gene TRBJ2-2, with TRBD1 identical over 8 bases. CDR3 length equals 17 residues. Per the germline V gene, CDR1 is KGHDR and CDR2 is SFDVKD. With V trimmed by 3 bases and J by 7 bases, 12 bases remained unmatched. The CDR3 sequence: CATSDPTGDPFNGELFF. CDR3 DNA sequence: TGTGCCACCAGTGATCCGACAGGGGACCCCTTCAACGGGGAGCTGTTTTTT.

The rearrangement uses TRBV5-4 and TRBJ2-5; D perhaps matches TRBD2 (5 bases). Deletions cut 0 bases from V and 5 bases from J, with 11 bases between. This CDR3 region has 14 residues. Per the germline V gene, CDR1 is SGHNT and CDR2 is YYREEE (reference sequence). Here the CDR3 DNA reads TGTGCCAGCAGCTTGGAGGGCGGGTTCGAGACCCAGTACTTC. It specifies CASSLEGGFETQYF. The full variable domain, completed using reference TRBV5-4 and TRBJ2-5, is ETGVTQSPTHLIKTRGQQVTLRCSSQSGHNTVSWYQQALGQGPQFIFQYYREEENGRGNFPPRFSGLQFPNYSSELNVNALELDDSALYLCASSLEGGFETQYFGPGTRLLVL.

The table lists this clone with a few counts. The J gene is TRBJ1-1, the V gene TRBV7-2; 7 bases are a match to TRBD1. The CDR3 is made up of 13 amino acids. From germline, CDR1 is SGHTA and CDR2 FQGNSA. With V trimmed by 0 bases and J by 7 bases, 2 bases remained unmatched. In DNA form, the CDR3 reads TGTGCCAGCAGCTTAGCGGGACAGATTGAAGCTTTCTTT. Residues: CASSLAGQIEAFF.

V is TRBV10-2 and J is TRBJ1-1; TRBD1 matches at 8 bases. The CDR3 contains 13 residues. V gave up 1 base and J gave up 7 bases; unmatched junction bases: 2. Germline V lookup: CDR1 WSHSY, CDR2 SAAADI. CDR3 amino acids: CASSEWGQVEAFF. The CDR3 DNA reads as TGCGCCAGCAGTGAGTGGGGACAGGTTGAAGCTTTCTTT.

This chain connects TRBV3-1 (or the pseudogene TRBV3-2) to TRBJ2-1; no definite D call. The CDR3 loop spans 13 amino acids. V lost 1 base and J 6 bases, leaving 7 bases between the germline ends. CDR1 LGHDT and CDR2 YNNKEL come from the germline V gene (reference sequence). The CDR3, as DNA: TGTGCCAGCAGCCAAGGTTTTCTCAATGAGCAGTTCTTC. Translation gives CASSQGFLNEQFF.

The chain employs TRBV24-1 and TRBJ1-1; 7 bases fit TRBD1. The germline V gene encodes CDR1 KGHDR and CDR2 SFDVKD. Trimming cost V 5 bases and J 8 bases; bases outside gene matches: 7. The CDR3 consists of 13 residues. The CDR3 DNA follows: TGTGCCACCAGTGTCCCCGAGACAGGGGAAGCTTTCTTT. It specifies CATSVPETGEAFF.

This clone was counted a few times. The chain joins TRBV6-2 or TRBV6-3 to TRBJ1-2; 8 bases are shared with TRBD1. V was pared by 7 bases and J by 0 bases, with 10 bases of the junction left unmatched. The length of the CDR3 is 16 residues. Germline values: CDR1 MNHEY, CDR2 SVGEGT. The CDR3: CASIPRQGAANYGYTF. DNA for the CDR3: TGTGCCAGCATCCCAAGGCAGGGGGCGGCTAACTATGGCTACACCTTC.

The chain carries TRBV7-6 and TRBJ1-5; D unclear. V was trimmed by 1 base and J by 1 base, leaving 11 bases between them. CDR1 and CDR2 (germline): SGHVS, FNYEAQ. This CDR3 is built from 16 residues. The CDR3 region is CASSLGGSRSNQPQHF. CDR3 nucleotides: TGTGCCAGCAGCTTAGGAGGGAGTCGGAGCAATCAGCCCCAGCATTTT.

This clone was counted a single time. CDR3 residues: CASSDRGNYGYTF. The CDR3 nucleotides are TGTGCCAGCAGCGACAGGGGGAACTATGGCTACACCTTC. The chain employs TRBV3-1 (or the pseudogene TRBV3-2) and TRBJ1-2; TRBD1 matches 9 bases. Germline V gene data show CDR1 as LGHDT and CDR2 as YNNKEL (reference sequence). Unmatched junction bases numbered 0, after V lost 5 bases and J lost 2 bases. The CDR3 is made up of 13 amino acids.

CDR3 sequence (DNA): TGTGCTAGTGGCTCCGCCGCAGGGGAAAAAGGGTATTCACCCCTCCACTTT. Its translation: CASGSAAGEKGYSPLHF. The chain joins TRBV12-5 to TRBJ1-6; D may be TRBD1 (6 bases). Trimming left V 6 bases short and J 8 bases short, with 23 bases between. The CDR3 covers 17 residues. The germline V gene encodes CDR1 LGHNT and CDR2 FRNRAP.

This clone was counted between two and nine times. The chain has TRBV28 and TRBJ2-4; 8 nucleotides agree with TRBD1. In germline, CDR1 is MDHEN, CDR2 SYDVKM. The CDR3 is made up of 16 amino acids. Losses at the gene ends were 5 bases for V and 3 bases for J; bases not matched to a gene: 9. CDR3: CASSPPDRVVKNIQYF. In DNA, the CDR3 is TGTGCCAGCAGTCCCCCGGACAGGGTAGTCAAAAACATTCAGTACTTC.

The rearrangement joins TRBV21-1 to TRBJ1-1; TRBD1 reflects the table's D call only, with no check against the DNA. TRBV21-1 is reported as a pseudogene. The CDR3 runs to 17 residues. The CDR3 DNA reads TGTGCCAGCAGCCCCTTCGCCACAGGGCCTATGAACACTGAAGCTTTCTTT. Translating gives CASSPFATGPMNTEAFF.

V usage is TRBV19 and J usage is TRBJ1-1; 7 nucleotides align to TRBD1. The germline V gene encodes CDR1 LNHDA and CDR2 SQIVND (reference sequence). The CDR3 spans 15 residues. V trimming: 5 bases; J trimming: 2 bases; junction bases outside the gene matches: 8. CDR3 DNA sequence: TGTGCCAGTAGTTTCAACACAGGGGACAACACTGAAGCTTTCTTT. Its translation: CASSFNTGDNTEAFF.

This clone was seen just once. This chain joins TRBV27 and TRBJ2-1, with 9 bases that match TRBD2. This CDR3 is built from 17 residues. V lost 2 bases to trimming and J lost 2 bases; unmatched junction nucleotides: 7. Germline lookup yields CDR1 MNHEY and CDR2 SMNVEV (reference sequence). This CDR3 is CASSLGVSGGTYNEQFF. CDR3 DNA sequence: TGTGCCAGCAGTTTAGGTGTAAGCGGGGGGACCTACAATGAGCAGTTCTTC.

The chain joins TRBV10-1 to TRBJ2-5, with D possibly TRBD2 on 6 matching bases. CDR1 and CDR2 from the germline V gene are WNHNN and SYGVQD (reference sequence). The CDR3 runs to 13 residues. The V and J ends lost 4 bases and 5 bases respectively, with 11 bases between them. CDR3 region: CASSVGGSETQYF. The CDR3 bases are TGCGCCAGCAGTGTGGGGGGTTCGGAGACCCAGTACTTC.

The chain recombines TRBV14 with TRBJ2-2; TRBD1 agrees at 10 bases. Germline V gene sequence: CDR1 SGHDN, CDR2 FVKESK. The CDR3 consists of 17 residues. V dropped 4 bases and J dropped 4; count of bases not matched to a gene: 9. The CDR3 DNA sequence: TGTGCCAGCAGCCGCGGGACAGGGGTTAGGGGCACCGGGGAGCTGTTTTTT. This gives the protein CASSRGTGVRGTGELFF.

This chain uses TRBV23-1 with TRBJ1-5; D is ambiguous. Being an ORF, TRBV23-1 has a function that is uncertain. The V end lost 1 base, the J end lost 6 bases, and 13 bases lay between the germline ends. The CDR3 length is 15 residues. Here the CDR3 reads CASSQFGPVGQPQHF. The CDR3 DNA reads TGCGCCAGCAGTCAATTTGGGCCAGTAGGTCAGCCCCAGCATTTT.